The entry below gives a single T cell receptor beta chain sequence along with its context. What it binds is not known. The sample comes from a study of CXCR3-negative and CXCR3-positive naive CD8 T cells. Phenotypically, naive CD8+ T cells corresponded to CD45RO-CCR7+CD27+CD95-. Study-wide points: CXCR3-expressing naive cells carried TRB CDR3s more hydrophobic than those of CXCR3-negative naive cells.

UMI-labeled 5' RACE TRB cDNA libraries were prepared from the cells. TCRdb reprocessed the 5' RACE reads, keeping one entry per CDR3 protein, no DNA. The repertoire table contains approximately 90,000 distinct CDR3 sequences. The CDR3 contains 18 residues. The germline CDR1 and CDR2 sequences are MDHEN and SYDVKM. J is TRBJ2-7 and V is TRBV28; TCRdb names TRBD2, which stays unverified in the absence of DNA. This clonotype originated in a human donor in good health. Some clones in this sample may be carry-over from other donors' samples. Sequences were obtained from naive CXCR3+ CD8+ T cells from blood. The subset was: CD45RO-CCR7+CD27+CD95- naive CD8+ T cells expressing CXCR3 (TNR3+). The CDR3 protein is CASSPTGTSGAIFLQQYF.